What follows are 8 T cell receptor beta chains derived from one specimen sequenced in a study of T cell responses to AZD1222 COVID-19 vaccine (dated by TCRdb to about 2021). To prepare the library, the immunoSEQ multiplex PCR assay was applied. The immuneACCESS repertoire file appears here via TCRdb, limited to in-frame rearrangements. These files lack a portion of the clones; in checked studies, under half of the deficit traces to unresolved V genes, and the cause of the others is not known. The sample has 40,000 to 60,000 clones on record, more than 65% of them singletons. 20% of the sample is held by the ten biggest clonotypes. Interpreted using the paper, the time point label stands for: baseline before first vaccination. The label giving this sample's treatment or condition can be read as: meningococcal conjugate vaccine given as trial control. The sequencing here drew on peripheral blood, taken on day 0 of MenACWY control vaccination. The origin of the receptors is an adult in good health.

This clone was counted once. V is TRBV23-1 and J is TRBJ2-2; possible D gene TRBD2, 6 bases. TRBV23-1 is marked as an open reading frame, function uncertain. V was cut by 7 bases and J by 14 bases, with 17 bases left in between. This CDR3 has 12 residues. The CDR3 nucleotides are TGCGCCAGCATGGATCCCTACGGGAGACTGTTTTTT. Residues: CASMDPYGRLFF.

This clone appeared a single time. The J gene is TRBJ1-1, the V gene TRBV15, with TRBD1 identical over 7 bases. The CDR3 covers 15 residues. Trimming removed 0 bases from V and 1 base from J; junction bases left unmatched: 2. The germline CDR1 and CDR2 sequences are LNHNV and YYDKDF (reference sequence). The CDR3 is CATSRDRDRNTEAFF. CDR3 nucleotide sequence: TGTGCCACCAGCAGAGACCGGGACAGGAACACTGAAGCTTTCTTT.

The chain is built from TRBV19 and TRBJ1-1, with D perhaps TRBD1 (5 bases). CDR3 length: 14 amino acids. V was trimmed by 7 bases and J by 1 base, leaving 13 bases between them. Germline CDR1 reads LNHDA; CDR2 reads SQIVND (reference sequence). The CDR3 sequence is CASKRTLENTEAFF. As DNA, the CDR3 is TGTGCCAGTAAACGGACACTTGAGAACACTGAAGCTTTCTTT.

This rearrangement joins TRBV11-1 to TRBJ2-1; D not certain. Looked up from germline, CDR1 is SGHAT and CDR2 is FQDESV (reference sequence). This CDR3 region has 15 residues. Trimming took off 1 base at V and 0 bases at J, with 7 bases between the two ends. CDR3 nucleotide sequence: TGTGCCAGCAGCTTAGTCAGTAGCTCCTACAATGAGCAGTTCTTC. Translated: CASSLVSSSYNEQFF.

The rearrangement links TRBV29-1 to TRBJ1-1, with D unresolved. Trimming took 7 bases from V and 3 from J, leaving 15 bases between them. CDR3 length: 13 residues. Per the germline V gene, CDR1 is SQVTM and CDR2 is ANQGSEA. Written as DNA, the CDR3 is TGCAGCGGAAAGGGCCGGTCTTACACTGAAGCTTTCTTT. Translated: CSGKGRSYTEAFF.

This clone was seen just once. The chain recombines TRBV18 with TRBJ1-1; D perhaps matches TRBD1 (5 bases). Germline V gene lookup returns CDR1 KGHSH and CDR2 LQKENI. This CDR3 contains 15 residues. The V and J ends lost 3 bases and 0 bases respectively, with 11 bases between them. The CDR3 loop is CASSPRQNLNTEAFF. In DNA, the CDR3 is TGTGCCAGCTCACCCCGACAGAACTTGAACACTGAAGCTTTCTTT. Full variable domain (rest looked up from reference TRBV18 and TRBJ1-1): NAGVMQNPRHLVRRRGQEARLRCSPMKGHSHVYWYRQLPEEGLKFMVYLQKENIIDESGMPKERFSAEFPKEGPSILRIQQVVRGDSAAYFCASSPRQNLNTEAFFGQGTRLTVV.

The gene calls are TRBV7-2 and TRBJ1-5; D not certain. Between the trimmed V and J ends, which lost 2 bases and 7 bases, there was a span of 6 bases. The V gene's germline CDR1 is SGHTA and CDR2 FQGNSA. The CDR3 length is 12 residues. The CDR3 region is CASSLSKQPQHF. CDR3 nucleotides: TGTGCCAGCAGCTTATCAAAACAGCCCCAGCATTTT.

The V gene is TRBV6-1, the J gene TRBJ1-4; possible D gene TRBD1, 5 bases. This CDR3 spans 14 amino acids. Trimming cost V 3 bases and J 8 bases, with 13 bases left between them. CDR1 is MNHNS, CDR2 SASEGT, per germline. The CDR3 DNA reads TGTGCCAGCAGTGAGACAGCGCGGGTCGAAAAACTGTTTTTT. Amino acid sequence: CASSETARVEKLFF.